The rows below give T cell receptor beta chains drawn from one sample of a study of T cells after yellow fever vaccination. One entry per CDR3 protein results from TCRdb running MiXCR on the 5' RACE reads. The sample holds approximately 260,000 distinct CDR3 sequences; roughly 5.2% are singletons and the top ten take around 3.5%. The sample was CD4+ T cells sorted from PBMCs, taken on the day of the yellow fever booster vaccination. The receptors here all came from a man between 18 and 29 years old who received the YFV17D yellow fever vaccine. CDR3s include the opening cysteine and the closing phenylalanine or tryptophan. The D gene is left open where the match is weak. Rows give clone size only sometimes, using once, few, many, or a class for an expanded clone.

V gene: TRBV20-1; J gene: TRBJ2-5; clone size: .; D gene: .; CDR3 protein: CSGWGFETQYF; CDR3 DNA: TGCAGTGGGTGGGGGTTTGAGACCCAGTACTTC
V gene: TRBV7-2; J gene: TRBJ1-6; clone size: few; D gene: .; CDR3 protein: CASSFKTANNSPLHF; CDR3 DNA: TGTGCCAGCAGCTTCAAGACAGCTAATAATTCACCCCTCCACTTT
V gene: TRBV4-2; J gene: TRBJ1-2; clone size: .; D gene: .; CDR3 protein: CASSQDLEDGYTF; CDR3 DNA: TGTGCCAGCAGCCAAGATCTGGAGGATGGCTACACCTTC
V gene: TRBV11-2; J gene: TRBJ1-4; clone size: few; D gene: .; CDR3 protein: CASSSTGTPNEKLFF; CDR3 DNA: TGTGCCAGCAGCTCGACCGGGACGCCTAATGAAAAACTGTTTTTT
V gene: TRBV20-1; J gene: TRBJ2-3; clone size: many; D gene: TRBD2; CDR3 protein: CSARRLARGLDTQYF; CDR3 DNA: TGCAGTGCTAGGAGACTAGCGCGGGGTCTGGATACGCAGTATTTT
V gene: TRBV5-5; J gene: TRBJ1-1; clone size: many; D gene: .; CDR3 protein: CASSLAGSNTEAFF; CDR3 DNA: TGTGCCAGCAGCTTGGCAGGATCGAACACTGAAGCTTTCTTT
V gene: TRBV11-2; J gene: TRBJ1-1; clone size: .; D gene: TRBD1; CDR3 protein: CASRLPGAPGQGSAEAFF; CDR3 DNA: TGTGCCAGCAGACTCCCAGGGGCTCCGGGACAGGGTTCTGCTGAAGCTTTCTTT
V gene: TRBV20-1; J gene: TRBJ2-5; clone size: .; D gene: TRBD2; CDR3 protein: CSAGGYGSGAQYF; CDR3 DNA: TGCAGTGCTGGGGGTTACGGTAGCGGGGCCCAGTACTTC
V gene: TRBV5-1; J gene: TRBJ2-2; clone size: few; D gene: TRBD1; CDR3 protein: CASRSPGTGNTGELFF; CDR3 DNA: TGCGCCAGCAGAAGTCCCGGGACAGGGAACACCGGGGAGCTGTTTTTT
V gene: TRBV4-3; J gene: TRBJ2-3; clone size: .; D gene: .; CDR3 protein: CASSQRARSRGPGTDTQYF; CDR3 DNA: TGCGCCAGCAGCCAAAGGGCCCGATCGCGGGGGCCGGGGACAGATACGCAGTATTTT
V gene: TRBV7-2; J gene: TRBJ2-3; clone size: many; D gene: .; CDR3 protein: CASRLGGDTQYF; CDR3 DNA: TGTGCCAGCAGATTAGGGGGGGATACGCAGTATTTT
V gene: TRBV5-1; J gene: TRBJ1-3; clone size: many; D gene: .; CDR3 protein: CASSLDGYSGNTIYF; CDR3 DNA: TGCGCCAGCAGCTTGGACGGATACTCTGGAAACACCATATATTTT
V gene: TRBV5-6; J gene: TRBJ1-2; clone size: .; D gene: .; CDR3 protein: CASSPGQMNGYTF; CDR3 DNA: TGTGCCAGCAGCCCCGGACAGATGAATGGCTACACCTTC
V gene: TRBV20-1; J gene: TRBJ1-1; clone size: few; D gene: .; CDR3 protein: CSARTDPNTEAFF; CDR3 DNA: TGCAGTGCCAGGACCGATCCGAACACTGAAGCTTTCTTT
V gene: TRBV15; J gene: TRBJ2-1; clone size: .; D gene: TRBD1; CDR3 protein: CATSRPDRGPYNEQFF; CDR3 DNA: TGTGCCACCAGCAGACCAGACAGGGGGCCCTACAATGAGCAGTTCTTC
V gene: TRBV3-1; J gene: TRBJ1-6; clone size: .; D gene: .; CDR3 protein: CASSPLRDSGSPLHF; CDR3 DNA: TGTGCCAGCAGCCCGTTACGGGACTCGGGTTCACCCCTCCACTTT
V gene: TRBV29-1; J gene: TRBJ1-1; clone size: many; D gene: .; CDR3 protein: CSVEGRLNTEAFF; CDR3 DNA: TGCAGCGTTGAAGGCAGGTTGAACACTGAAGCTTTCTTT
V gene: TRBV4-1; J gene: TRBJ1-4; clone size: many; D gene: TRBD1; CDR3 protein: CASSQGRQGARLMGSRYEKLFF; CDR3 DNA: TGCGCCAGCAGCCAAGGGCGACAGGGGGCCCGGCTGATGGGAAGCCGTTATGAAAAACTGTTTTTT
V gene: TRBV5-1; J gene: TRBJ2-3; clone size: .; D gene: TRBD2; CDR3 protein: CASSPGLSYTDTQYF; CDR3 DNA: TGCGCCAGCAGCCCGGGACTATCATACACAGATACGCAGTATTTT
V gene: TRBV5-6; J gene: TRBJ1-1; clone size: many; D gene: .; CDR3 protein: CASSLFIQTKAFF; CDR3 DNA: TGTGCCAGCAGCTTGTTCATCCAGACAAAAGCTTTCTTT
V gene: TRBV19; J gene: TRBJ1-2; clone size: .; D gene: .; CDR3 protein: CASSIRGSGGYTF; CDR3 DNA: TGTGCCAGTAGTATAAGGGGATCGGGTGGCTACACCTTC
V gene: TRBV18; J gene: TRBJ1-6; clone size: few; D gene: .; CDR3 protein: CASSQHGVENSPLHF; CDR3 DNA: TGTGCCAGCTCCCAACACGGGGTCGAGAATTCACCCCTCCACTTT
V gene: TRBV10-3; J gene: TRBJ1-5; clone size: many; D gene: .; CDR3 protein: CAISPVGSNQPQHF; CDR3 DNA: TGTGCCATCAGTCCTGTAGGGAGCAATCAGCCCCAGCATTTT
V gene: TRBV5-1; J gene: TRBJ2-2; clone size: .; D gene: .; CDR3 protein: CASTPDTSNTGELFF; CDR3 DNA: TGCGCCAGCACCCCAGACACCTCGAACACCGGGGAGCTGTTTTTT
V gene: TRBV5-1; J gene: TRBJ1-3; clone size: .; D gene: .; CDR3 protein: CASSSPESGVDTIYF; CDR3 DNA: TGCGCCAGCAGCTCCCCGGAAAGTGGTGTGGACACCATATATTTT
V gene: TRBV5-5; J gene: TRBJ2-5; clone size: many; D gene: .; CDR3 protein: CASSLAVLQETQYF; CDR3 DNA: TGTGCCAGCAGCTTAGCGGTTCTTCAAGAGACCCAGTACTTC
V gene: TRBV5-1; J gene: TRBJ2-7; clone size: .; D gene: .; CDR3 protein: CASSFGGEQYF; CDR3 DNA: TGCGCCAGCAGCTTCGGTGGCGAGCAGTACTTC
V gene: TRBV6-6; J gene: TRBJ1-2; clone size: .; D gene: .; CDR3 protein: CASNKRGGEYGYTF; CDR3 DNA: TGTGCCAGCAACAAACGCGGGGGGGAATATGGCTACACCTTC
V gene: TRBV20-1; J gene: TRBJ1-2; clone size: many; D gene: .; CDR3 protein: CSARGGRVDGYTF; CDR3 DNA: TGCAGTGCTAGAGGTGGGCGAGTAGACGGCTACACCTTC
V gene: TRBV12-3/TRBV12-4; J gene: TRBJ1-1; clone size: many; D gene: .; CDR3 protein: CASSLVEAFF; CDR3 DNA: TGTGCCAGCAGTTTGGTTGAAGCTTTCTTT
V gene: TRBV15; J gene: TRBJ2-2; clone size: .; D gene: .; CDR3 protein: CATRRRTGELFF; CDR3 DNA: TGTGCCACCAGAAGGCGGACCGGGGAGCTGTTTTTT
V gene: TRBV29-1; J gene: TRBJ1-1; clone size: few; D gene: TRBD1; CDR3 protein: CSVIKRTGGNEAFF; CDR3 DNA: TGCAGCGTTATCAAGCGGACAGGGGGAAACGAAGCTTTCTTT
V gene: TRBV7-2; J gene: TRBJ2-1; clone size: few; D gene: TRBD2; CDR3 protein: CASSKTSGGTYREQFF; CDR3 DNA: TGTGCCAGCAGCAAAACTAGCGGGGGTACTTACAGGGAGCAGTTCTTC
V gene: TRBV7-9; J gene: TRBJ2-5; clone size: many; D gene: TRBD2; CDR3 protein: CASSSGSSGGFKTQYF; CDR3 DNA: TGTGCCAGCAGCTCGGGCAGTAGCGGGGGCTTCAAGACCCAGTACTTC
V gene: TRBV18; J gene: TRBJ1-2; clone size: few; D gene: .; CDR3 protein: CASSPMSGLSYGYTF; CDR3 DNA: TGTGCCAGCTCACCGATGTCGGGGCTGAGCTATGGCTACACCTTC
V gene: TRBV9; J gene: TRBJ2-1; clone size: many; D gene: TRBD2; CDR3 protein: CASSLSGGYNEQFF; CDR3 DNA: TGTGCCAGCAGCCTTAGCGGGGGGTACAATGAGCAGTTCTTC
V gene: TRBV20-1; J gene: TRBJ2-4; clone size: many; D gene: .; CDR3 protein: CSARVPGVRDIQYF; CDR3 DNA: TGCAGTGCTAGAGTCCCAGGGGTTAGAGACATTCAGTACTTC
V gene: TRBV5-1; J gene: TRBJ2-7; clone size: few; D gene: TRBD1; CDR3 protein: CASSSNTGDHEQYF; CDR3 DNA: TGCGCCAGCAGCTCGAACACAGGGGACCACGAGCAGTACTTC
V gene: TRBV6-4; J gene: TRBJ1-1; clone size: .; D gene: TRBD1; CDR3 protein: CASSDLRTGELFF; CDR3 DNA: TGTGCCAGCAGTGACCTTAGGACAGGGGAGTTATTCTTT
V gene: TRBV5-1; J gene: TRBJ2-1; clone size: .; D gene: .; CDR3 protein: CASSFTGTTRAYNEQFF; CDR3 DNA: TGCGCCAGCAGCTTCACCGGGACCACACGCGCCTACAATGAGCAGTTCTTC
V gene: TRBV7-8; J gene: TRBJ2-1; clone size: .; D gene: .; CDR3 protein: CASSPAGGQGNEQFF; CDR3 DNA: TGTGCCAGCAGCCCAGCCGGGGGCCAGGGGAATGAGCAGTTCTTC
V gene: TRBV19; J gene: TRBJ2-2; clone size: .; D gene: TRBD1; CDR3 protein: CASTTGTGGTGELFF; CDR3 DNA: TGTGCCAGTACCACCGGGACAGGCGGAACCGGGGAGCTGTTTTTT
V gene: TRBV4-3; J gene: TRBJ1-2; clone size: .; D gene: .; CDR3 protein: CASSQDLRADYGYTF; CDR3 DNA: TGCGCCAGCAGCCAAGATCTCAGGGCTGACTATGGCTACACCTTC
V gene: TRBV7-2; J gene: TRBJ1-2; clone size: few; D gene: .; CDR3 protein: CASSNYGPNYGYTF; CDR3 DNA: TGTGCCAGCAGCAATTACGGGCCTAACTATGGCTACACCTTC
V gene: TRBV12-3/TRBV12-4; J gene: TRBJ1-1; clone size: many; D gene: .; CDR3 protein: CASSTTSGRNTEAFF; CDR3 DNA: TGTGCCAGCAGTACCACCTCGGGGCGGAACACTGAAGCTTTCTTT
V gene: TRBV11-3; J gene: TRBJ2-3; clone size: many; D gene: TRBD2; CDR3 protein: CASSAGTSGGYTDTQYF; CDR3 DNA: TGTGCCAGCAGCGCCGGGACTAGCGGGGGGTACACAGATACGCAGTATTTT
V gene: TRBV7-8; J gene: TRBJ2-3; clone size: .; D gene: TRBD1; CDR3 protein: CASRVDRGGTISTDTQYF; CDR3 DNA: TGTGCCAGCAGAGTGGACAGGGGAGGCACCATTAGCACAGATACGCAGTATTTT
V gene: TRBV30; J gene: TRBJ1-3; clone size: .; D gene: .; CDR3 protein: CAWSWGFGGNTIYF; CDR3 DNA: TGTGCCTGGAGTTGGGGTTTCGGCGGAAACACCATATATTTT
V gene: TRBV7-3; J gene: TRBJ2-1; clone size: few; D gene: .; CDR3 protein: CASSLGGPGDNEQFF; CDR3 DNA: TGTGCCAGCAGCTTAGGGGGGCCGGGGGACAATGAGCAGTTCTTC